A single sample is the source of the 11 T cell receptor beta chains below, sequenced in a study of vaccination and CD4 T cells after COVID-19. Oncomine TCR Beta short-read sequencing was applied to DNA from cultured CD4+ T cells. TCRdb re-derived calls from the PCR reads in MiXCR, one entry per CDR3 protein. Of some 16,000 distinct CDR3 sequences listed, roughly 51% were seen once; the top ten hold about 17%. For these TCRs, the target antigens are not known. The treatment: approximately 9-day PBMC culture with coronavirus spike peptide pools or control peptides (ViraFEST assay). Sequencing input: CD4+ T cells from blood, cultured in vitro. The receptors were sampled from a human donor who had recovered from COVID-19.

The gene calls are TRBV6-5 and TRBJ1-6; 8 bases match TRBD1. The junction had 0 bases not matched to a gene; V was cut back by 2 bases and J by 9 bases. The CDR3 length is 13 residues. Looked up from germline, CDR1 is MNHEY and CDR2 is SVGAGI. The DNA of the CDR3 is TGTGCCAGCAGTTACGGACAGGGTTCACCCCTCCACTTT. Its translation: CASSYGQGSPLHF.

This clonotype was found a few times. This chain connects TRBV6-1 to TRBJ1-3; no definite D call. The germline V and J ends were trimmed by 6 bases and 2 bases, with 8 bases remaining between them. Germline V gene lookup returns CDR1 MNHNS and CDR2 SASEGT. There are 13 residues in the CDR3. The CDR3 protein is CASSRTAGNTIYF. DNA for the CDR3: TGTGCCAGCAGCCGGACCGCTGGAAACACCATATATTTT.

This clonotype was found once. This chain uses TRBV18 with TRBJ2-6; no clear D. With 3 bases removed from V and 0 bases from J, the gap between germline ends came to 3 bases. The CDR3 consists of 14 residues. Germline V gene lookup returns CDR1 KGHSH and CDR2 LQKENI. In DNA, the CDR3 is TGTGCCAGCTCACCTTACTCTGGGGCCAACGTCCTGACTTTC. Amino acids: CASSPYSGANVLTF. Full variable domain (rest looked up from reference TRBV18 and TRBJ2-6): NAGVMQNPRHLVRRRGQEARLRCSPMKGHSHVYWYRQLPEEGLKFMVYLQKENIIDESGMPKERFSAEFPKEGPSILRIQQVVRGDSAAYFCASSPYSGANVLTFGAGSRLTVL.

V and J are TRBV6-1 and TRBJ1-1; D is unresolved. Germline V CDR1 and CDR2: MNHNS, SASEGT. The CDR3 is 15 residues long. Trimming took off 6 bases at V and 4 bases at J, with 18 bases between the two ends. As DNA, the CDR3 is TGTGCCAGCAGGCGGACCTGGGCGGATGGCACTGAAGCTTTCTTT. Its protein product is CASRRTWADGTEAFF.

This clonotype appeared a few times. The chain carries TRBV6-1 and TRBJ1-5; D gene unclear. The germline V gene encodes CDR1 MNHNS and CDR2 SASEGT. Trimming took 1 base from V and 3 from J, leaving 7 bases between them. This CDR3 contains 14 residues. The CDR3 protein is CASSEEWHNQPQHF. The CDR3 coding sequence is TGTGCCAGCAGTGAAGAATGGCACAATCAGCCCCAGCATTTT.

The chain carries TRBV6-1 and TRBJ1-1; TRBD1 might be the D (6 bases). There are 14 residues in the CDR3. Germline V gene lookup returns CDR1 MNHNS and CDR2 SASEGT. Between the trimmed V and J ends, which lost 5 bases and 5 bases, there was a span of 15 bases. CDR3 bases: TGTGCCAGCAGTCAACAGGGCCGGGGTACTGAAGCTTTCTTT. Protein product: CASSQQGRGTEAFF.

This clonotype was observed a few times. The V call is TRBV19, the J call TRBJ1-1; D call uncertain. V lost 5 bases and J 2 bases, leaving 15 bases between the germline ends. This CDR3 has 15 amino acids. Germline V gene lookup returns CDR1 LNHDA and CDR2 SQIVND (reference sequence). CDR3 sequence reads: CASSLRTDYNTEAFF. The CDR3 DNA follows: TGTGCCAGTAGTTTACGGACCGATTATAACACTGAAGCTTTCTTT.

This chain connects TRBV7-2 to TRBJ2-7; no definite D call. V was pared by 1 base and J by 0 bases, with 7 bases between. Germline CDR1 is SGHTA and CDR2 is FQGNSA. This CDR3 region has 14 residues. The DNA for the CDR3 is TGTGCCAGCAGCTTAGGACCTAGCTCCTACGAGCAGTACTTC. Its protein is CASSLGPSSYEQYF.

This clonotype was seen a few times. The V call is TRBV20-1, the J call TRBJ1-3, with 7 bases lining up with TRBD1. V lost 6 bases, J lost 1 base, and 6 bases stayed unmatched. The CDR3 is 14 amino acids. The germline V gene has CDR1 DFQATT and CDR2 SNEGSKA (reference sequence). CDR3 loop: CSAGQGGSGNTIYF. The CDR3, as DNA: TGCAGTGCCGGGCAGGGGGGTTCTGGAAACACCATATATTTT.

The rearrangement uses TRBV20-1 and TRBJ1-5; TRBD1 might be the D (5 bases). CDR1 is DFQATT and CDR2 is SNEGSKA in the germline V gene (reference sequence). V dropped 3 bases and J dropped 0 bases, with 9 bases sitting between them. The CDR3 totals 14 residues. The CDR3 nucleotides read TGCAGTGCTAGGGACATTTATAGCAATCAGCCCCAGCATTTT. This encodes CSARDIYSNQPQHF.

The chain has TRBV24-1 and TRBJ2-2; 8 nucleotides agree with TRBD1. Germline values: CDR1 KGHDR, CDR2 SFDVKD. The CDR3 covers 17 residues. Trimming at V came to 5 bases and at J to 0 bases, leaving 7 bases not matched to a gene. The CDR3 is CATSVAGGRPNTGELFF. CDR3 DNA: TGTGCCACCAGTGTGGCAGGGGGCCGACCGAACACCGGGGAGCTGTTTTTT.